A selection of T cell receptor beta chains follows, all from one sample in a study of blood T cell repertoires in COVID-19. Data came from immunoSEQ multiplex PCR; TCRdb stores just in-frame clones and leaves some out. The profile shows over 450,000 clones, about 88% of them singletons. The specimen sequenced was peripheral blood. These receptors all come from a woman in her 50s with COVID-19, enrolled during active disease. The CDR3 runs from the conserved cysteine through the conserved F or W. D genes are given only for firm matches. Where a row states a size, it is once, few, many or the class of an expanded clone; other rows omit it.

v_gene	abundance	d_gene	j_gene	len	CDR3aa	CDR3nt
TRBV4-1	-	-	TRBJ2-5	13	CASSREARETQYF	TGCGCCAGCAGCCGGGAGGCTCGGGAGACCCAGTACTTC
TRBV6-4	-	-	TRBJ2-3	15	CASSQNSGTRDTQYF	TGTGCCAGCAGCCAAAACTCCGGGACAAGGGATACGCAGTATTTT
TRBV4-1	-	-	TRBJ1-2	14	CASSPSDSNYGYTF	TGCGCCAGCAGCCCTTCGGACAGCAACTATGGCTACACCTTC
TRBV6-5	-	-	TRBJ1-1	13	CASSPGHSSEAFF	TGTGCCAGCAGCCCGGGACATTCCTCTGAAGCTTTCTTT
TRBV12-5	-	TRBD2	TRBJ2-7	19	CASGLVETSGDRTSYEQYF	TGTGCTAGTGGTTTGGTGGAGACTAGCGGGGACCGGACGTCCTACGAGCAGTACTTC
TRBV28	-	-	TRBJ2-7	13	CASSLGRGYEQYF	TGTGCCAGCAGTCTGGGTAGGGGCTACGAGCAGTACTTC
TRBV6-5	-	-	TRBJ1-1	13	CASSTGLNTEAFF	TGTGCCAGCAGCACCGGTCTGAACACTGAAGCTTTCTTT
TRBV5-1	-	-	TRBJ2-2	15	CASSLRPGDTGELFF	TGCGCCAGCAGCTTGCGGCCAGGGGACACCGGGGAGCTGTTTTTT
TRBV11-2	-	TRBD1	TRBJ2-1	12	CASSRPGTGKFF	TGTGCCAGCAGCCGTCCCGGGACAGGGAAGTTCTTC
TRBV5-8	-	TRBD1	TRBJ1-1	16	CASSLEQGAVHTEAFF	TGTGCCAGCAGCTTAGAACAGGGGGCGGTGCACACTGAAGCTTTCTTT
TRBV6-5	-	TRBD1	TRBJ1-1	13	CASRRGRGTEAFF	TGTGCCAGCAGGAGGGGGCGAGGCACTGAAGCTTTCTTT
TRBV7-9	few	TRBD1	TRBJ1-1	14	CASSRQGGNTEAFF	TGTGCCAGCAGCAGACAGGGGGGAAACACTGAAGCTTTCTTT
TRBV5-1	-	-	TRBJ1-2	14	CASSPAAGWNGYTF	TGCGCCAGCAGCCCCGCAGCAGGGTGGAATGGCTACACCTTC
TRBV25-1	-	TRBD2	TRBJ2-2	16	CASSYSGGDLTGELFF	TGTGCCAGCAGTTACAGCGGGGGGGATCTCACCGGGGAGCTGTTTTTT
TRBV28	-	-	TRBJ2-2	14	CASSLRPTRGELFF	TGTGCCAGCAGTTTAAGGCCCACGAGGGGGGAGCTGTTTTTT
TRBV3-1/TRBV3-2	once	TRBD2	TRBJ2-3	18	CASSPLGPSGGVADTQYF	TGTGCCAGCAGCCCGTTGGGTCCTAGCGGGGGGGTTGCAGATACGCAGTATTTT
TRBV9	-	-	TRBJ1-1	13	CASSGNSNTEAFF	TGTGCCAGCAGCGGAAACAGCAACACTGAAGCTTTCTTT
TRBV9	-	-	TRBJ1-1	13	CASSEGVNTEAFF	TGTGCCAGCAGTGAGGGAGTGAACACTGAAGCTTTCTTT
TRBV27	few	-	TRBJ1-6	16	CASSSRDSSYNSPLHF	TGTGCCAGCAGTTCCAGGGATAGCTCCTATAATTCACCCCTCCACTTT
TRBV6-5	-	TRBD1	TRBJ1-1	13	CASRPYRGLLAFF	TGTGCCAGCAGGCCCTACAGGGGGCTTCTCGCTTTCTTT
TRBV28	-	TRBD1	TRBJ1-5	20	CASSPLRDRAGRWGNQPQHF	TGTGCCAGCAGTCCACTCCGGGACAGGGCCGGACGGTGGGGCAATCAGCCCCAGCATTTT
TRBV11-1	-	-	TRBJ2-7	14	CASTGTASAYEQYF	TGTGCCAGCACCGGGACGGCTAGCGCCTACGAGCAGTACTTC
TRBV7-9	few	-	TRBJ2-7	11	CASSREYEQYF	TGTGCCAGCAGCCGGGAGTACGAGCAGTACTTC
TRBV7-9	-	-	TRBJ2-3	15	CASSLTSSGTDTQYF	TGTGCCAGCAGCTTAACTAGCTCAGGCACAGATACGCAGTATTTT
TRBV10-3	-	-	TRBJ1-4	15	CAISDGLQVNEKLFF	TGTGCCATCAGTGACGGACTCCAAGTTAATGAAAAACTGTTTTTT
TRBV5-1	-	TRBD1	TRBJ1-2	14	CASSWDRGDYGYTF	TGCGCCAGCAGCTGGGACAGGGGGGACTATGGCTACACCTTC
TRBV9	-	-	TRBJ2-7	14	CASSVGAGTYEQYF	TGTGCCAGCAGCGTAGGAGCAGGTACCTACGAGCAGTACTTC
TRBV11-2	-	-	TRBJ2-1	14	CASSLSGSYNEQFF	TGTGCCAGCAGCCTCTCCGGCTCCTACAATGAGCAGTTCTTC
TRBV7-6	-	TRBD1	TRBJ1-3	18	CASSLGQGRPDFGNTIYF	TGTGCCAGCAGCTTAGGACAGGGTAGGCCGGACTTTGGAAACACCATATATTTT
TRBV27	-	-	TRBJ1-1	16	CASSLTRTAMNTEAFF	TGTGCCAGCAGTCTAACCAGGACAGCCATGAACACTGAAGCTTTCTTT
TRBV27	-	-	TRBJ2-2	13	CASGRGNAGELFF	TGTGCCAGCGGTCGGGGGAACGCCGGGGAGCTGTTTTTT
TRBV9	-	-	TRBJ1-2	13	CASSVEPGGGYTF	TGTGCCAGCAGCGTAGAACCGGGAGGAGGCTACACCTTC
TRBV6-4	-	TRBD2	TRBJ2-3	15	CASSGTSGAWDTQYF	TGTGCCAGCAGTGGCACTAGCGGGGCGTGGGATACGCAGTATTTT
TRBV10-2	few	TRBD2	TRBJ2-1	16	CASSDWASGAYNEQFF	TGCGCCAGCAGTGACTGGGCTAGCGGGGCGTACAATGAGCAGTTCTTC
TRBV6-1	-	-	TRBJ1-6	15	CASSEGSSYNSPLHF	TGTGCCAGCAGTGAGGGGAGCTCCTATAATTCACCCCTCCACTTT
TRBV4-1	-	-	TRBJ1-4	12	CASSQASEKLFF	TGCGCCAGCAGCCAAGCGAGTGAAAAACTGTTTTTT
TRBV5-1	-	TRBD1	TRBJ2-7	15	CASSLAWGQAYEQYF	TGCGCCAGCAGCTTGGCCTGGGGACAGGCATACGAGCAGTACTTC
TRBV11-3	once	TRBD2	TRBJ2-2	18	CASSSRLAGASNTGELFF	TGTGCCAGCAGCTCCCGACTAGCGGGGGCCTCGAACACCGGGGAGCTGTTTTTT
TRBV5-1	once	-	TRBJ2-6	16	CASSPHQSAGANVLTF	TGCGCCAGCAGCCCGCACCAGTCTGCTGGGGCCAACGTCCTGACTTTC
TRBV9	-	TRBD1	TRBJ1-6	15	CASSVATGVGSPLHF	TGTGCCAGCAGCGTAGCTACAGGGGTAGGTTCACCCCTCCACTTT
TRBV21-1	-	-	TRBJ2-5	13	CASQQGGWETQYF	TGTGCCAGCCAACAGGGGGGGTGGGAGACCCAGTACTTC
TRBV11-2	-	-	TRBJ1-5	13	CASSFNRDQPQHF	TGTGCCAGCAGCTTCAACAGGGATCAGCCCCAGCATTTT
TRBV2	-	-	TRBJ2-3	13	CASSEGEPDTQYF	TGTGCCAGCAGTGAGGGAGAACCAGATACGCAGTATTTT
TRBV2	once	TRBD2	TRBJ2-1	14	CASTPGLADNEQFF	TGTGCCAGCACCCCGGGACTAGCGGACAATGAGCAGTTCTTC
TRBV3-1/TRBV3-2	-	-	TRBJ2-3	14	CASSRDFSTDTQYF	TGTGCCAGCAGCCGGGACTTTAGCACAGATACGCAGTATTTT
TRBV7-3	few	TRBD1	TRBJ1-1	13	CASSSPDRAQAFF	TGTGCCAGCAGCTCCCCGGACAGGGCCCAAGCTTTCTTT
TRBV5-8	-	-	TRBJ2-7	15	CASSFLRGSAYEQYF	TGTGCCAGCAGCTTTCTCCGGGGGTCCGCCTACGAGCAGTACTTC
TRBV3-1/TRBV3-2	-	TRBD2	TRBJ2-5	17	CASSQGEIGGAPKTQYF	TGTGCCAGCAGCCAAGGGGAGATCGGGGGGGCCCCAAAGACCCAGTACTTC
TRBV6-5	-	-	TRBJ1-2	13	CASSPRSDYGYTF	TGTGCCAGCAGCCCCAGATCCGACTATGGCTACACCTTC
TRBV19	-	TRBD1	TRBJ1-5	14	CASSETGRHQPQHF	TGTGCCAGTAGCGAGACAGGGAGACATCAGCCCCAGCATTTT
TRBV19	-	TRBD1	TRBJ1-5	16	CASSKRTGEGNQPQHF	TGTGCCAGTAGTAAAAGAACAGGGGAAGGCAATCAGCCCCAGCATTTT
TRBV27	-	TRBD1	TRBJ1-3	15	CASSSQGVTGNTIYF	TGTGCCAGCAGTTCACAGGGGGTTACTGGAAACACCATATATTTT
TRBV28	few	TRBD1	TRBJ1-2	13	CASSLGQVKGYTF	TGTGCCAGCAGTTTAGGACAGGTCAAAGGCTACACCTTC
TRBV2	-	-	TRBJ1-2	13	CASSDKPGDGYTF	TGTGCCAGCAGTGACAAGCCAGGGGATGGCTACACCTTC
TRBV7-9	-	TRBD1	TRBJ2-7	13	CASSFGQGYEQYF	TGTGCCAGCAGCTTTGGACAGGGCTACGAGCAGTACTTC
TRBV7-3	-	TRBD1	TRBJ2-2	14	CASSFGQGTGELFF	TGTGCCAGCAGCTTCGGACAGGGCACCGGGGAGCTGTTTTTT
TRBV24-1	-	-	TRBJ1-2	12	CATSDAAHGYTF	TGTGCCACCAGTGATGCCGCGCATGGCTACACCTTC
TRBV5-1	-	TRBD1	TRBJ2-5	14	CASSLVTGQETQYF	TGCGCCAGCAGCTTGGTGACAGGGCAAGAGACCCAGTACTTC
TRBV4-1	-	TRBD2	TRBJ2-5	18	CASSQDPALTSGGRTQYF	TGCGCCAGCAGCCAAGACCCCGCGTTAACTAGCGGGGGGCGGACCCAGTACTTC